The entry below gives a single TCR beta chain sequence along with its context. Antigen specificity is unknown. Extracted from the samples, RNA was reverse transcribed into cDNA to serve as the sequencing template. The data were produced by immunoSEQ multiplex PCR, yet TCRdb's version contains in-frame clones alone and is incomplete. The data show thousands of clones, around 60% seen once. The data are from a study of CD8+ T cells in alopecia areata. Across the study: A regimen of oral tofacitinib, 5 to 10 mg twice daily, was given to treated patients. Study results and limitations: Across lesional scalp, and particularly alopecia totalis/universalis, clonality surpassed that of normal scalp.

The CDR3 contains 13 residues. The germline V gene has CDR1 MNHEY and CDR2 SMNVEV (reference sequence). Between the trimmed V and J ends, which lost 3 bases and 8 bases, there was a span of 10 bases. Researchers gathered lesional scalp punch biopsies and peripheral blood from patients with alopecia areata. The chain is built from TRBV27 and TRBJ1-4, with D possibly TRBD1 on 6 matching bases. This receptor was identified in a human donor with alopecia areata. This specimen consisted of skin, obtained at week 0. The DNA for the CDR3 is TGTGCCAGCAGTTTCCGGACAGCCGAAAAACTGTTTTTT. Encoded protein: CASSFRTAEKLFF.